The rows below give T cell receptor beta chains drawn from one sample of a study of OX40 agonist ivuxolimab in advanced cancers. The data were produced by immunoSEQ multiplex PCR, yet TCRdb's version contains in-frame clones alone and is incomplete. The table includes tens of thousands of clones, roughly 89% detected once. Sample: CD4+ or CD8+ T cells sorted from blood, taken in a trial of the OX40 agonist ivuxolimab. These receptors came from an adult with an advanced solid tumor such as melanoma, head and neck, liver or kidney cancer. CDR3s include the opening cysteine and the closing phenylalanine or tryptophan. Each record gives: J gene, V gene, D gene, CDR3 DNA, CDR3 protein. A D gene is named only where the DNA matches it firmly.

>TRBJ2-3|TRBV6-4|.
TGTGCCAGCAGTGACCTACGGACTGGATCAGATACGCAGTATTTT
CASSDLRTGSDTQYF
>TRBJ1-1|TRBV30|.
TGTGCCTGGAGTCCCTTAGGGGCTGAAGCTTTCTTT
CAWSPLGAEAFF
>TRBJ1-1|TRBV28|.
TGTGCCAGCAGTGATAGGGGGGACACTGAAGCTTTCTTT
CASSDRGDTEAFF
>TRBJ1-1|TRBV28|.
TGTGCCAGCAGTTTGATTGTAGACACTGAAGCTTTCTTT
CASSLIVDTEAFF
>TRBJ2-7|TRBV29-1|TRBD1
TGCAGCGTTGAAGGGGACAGGGAGTGGGAGCAGTACTTC
CSVEGDREWEQYF
>TRBJ1-2|TRBV6-5|.
TGTGCCAGCAGTTCCTCAGGGTATGGCTACACCTTC
CASSSSGYGYTF
>TRBJ2-7|TRBV6-1|TRBD1
TGTGCCAGCAGTGAAGGTGCACAGGGGCCGTACGAGCAGTACTTC
CASSEGAQGPYEQYF
>TRBJ1-6|TRBV2|.
TGTGCCAGCAGCGTGGACACTTATAATTCACCCCTCCACTTT
CASSVDTYNSPLHF
>TRBJ2-1|TRBV2|TRBD2
TGTGCCAGCAGCGTACCAGGACTAGCCTATGAGCAGTTCTTC
CASSVPGLAYEQFF
>TRBJ2-1|TRBV6-5|.
TGTGCCAGCAGTTACTCGAGGTCAACCAATGAGCAGTTCTTC
CASSYSRSTNEQFF
>TRBJ2-5|TRBV20-1|.
TGCAGTGCACAGGACGGAGAGACCCAGTACTTC
CSAQDGETQYF
>TRBJ1-3|TRBV9|.
TGTGCCAGCAGCGCAGGGGCTGGAAACACCATATATTTT
CASSAGAGNTIYF
>TRBJ2-7|TRBV5-8|.
TGTGCCAGCAGCTGGGGGGACCTCCGCTACGAGCAGTACTTC
CASSWGDLRYEQYF
>TRBJ2-3|TRBV9|.
TGTGCCAGCAGCGTATTTAGTCGGGATACGCAGTATTTT
CASSVFSRDTQYF
>TRBJ2-1|TRBV27|.
TGTGCCAGCAGTCAAATCGGGGGAATCTACAATGAGCAGTTCTTC
CASSQIGGIYNEQFF
>TRBJ1-5|TRBV27|.
TGTGCCAGCAGCCGAACGGCCTACCAGCCCCAGCATTTT
CASSRTAYQPQHF
>TRBJ1-4|TRBV6-6|.
.
CASSSSSLGAGEKLFF
>TRBJ2-7|TRBV6-1|TRBD1
TGTGCCAGCAGTGAAGGGGGGACAGCCTACGAGCAGTACTTC
CASSEGGTAYEQYF
>TRBJ2-7|TRBV27|.
TGTGCCAGCAGTTTATCGCCCGGGACTGGCTCCTACGAGCAGTACTTC
CASSLSPGTGSYEQYF
>TRBJ2-2|TRBV16|TRBD2
TGTGCCAGCAGCCGAGCGGGGTCGGACACCGGGGAGCTGTTTTTT
CASSRAGSDTGELFF